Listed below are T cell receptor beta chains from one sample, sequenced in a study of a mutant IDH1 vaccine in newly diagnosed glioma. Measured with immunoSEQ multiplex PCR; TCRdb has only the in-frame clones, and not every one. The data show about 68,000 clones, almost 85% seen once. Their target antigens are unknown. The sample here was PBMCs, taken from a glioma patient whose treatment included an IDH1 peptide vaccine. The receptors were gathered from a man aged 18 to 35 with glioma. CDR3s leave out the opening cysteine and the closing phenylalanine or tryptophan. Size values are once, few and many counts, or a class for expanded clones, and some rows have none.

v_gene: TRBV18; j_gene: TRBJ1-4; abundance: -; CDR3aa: ASSPAGTPGEKLF
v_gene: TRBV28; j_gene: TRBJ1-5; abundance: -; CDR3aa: ASLTGTGNLQPQH
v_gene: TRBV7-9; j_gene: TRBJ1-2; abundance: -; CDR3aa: ASSPDRWGYT
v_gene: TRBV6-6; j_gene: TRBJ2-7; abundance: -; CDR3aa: ASKGDGTEQY
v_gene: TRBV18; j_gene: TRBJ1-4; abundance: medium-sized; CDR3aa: ASSPRGTAEKLF
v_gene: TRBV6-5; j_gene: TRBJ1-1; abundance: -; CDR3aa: ASSYSDRVGTEAF
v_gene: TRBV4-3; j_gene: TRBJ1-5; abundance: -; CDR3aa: ASSQAVKGTGPSNQPQH
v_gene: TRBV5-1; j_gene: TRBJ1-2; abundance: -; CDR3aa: ASSSDRRDYGYT
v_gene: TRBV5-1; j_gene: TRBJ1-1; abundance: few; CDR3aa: ASSLANTEAF
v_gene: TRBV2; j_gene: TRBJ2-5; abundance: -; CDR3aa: ATSGRLTETQY
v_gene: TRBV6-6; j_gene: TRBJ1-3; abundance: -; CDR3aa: ASSSGRVVTGNTIY
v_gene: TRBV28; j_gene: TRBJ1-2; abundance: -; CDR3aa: ASSSGGANYGYT
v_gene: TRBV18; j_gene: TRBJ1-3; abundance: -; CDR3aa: ASSPHLRASGNTIY
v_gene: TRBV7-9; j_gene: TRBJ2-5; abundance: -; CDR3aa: ASSALQGGPQETQY
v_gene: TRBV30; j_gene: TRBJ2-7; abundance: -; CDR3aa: AWSVAEKQY
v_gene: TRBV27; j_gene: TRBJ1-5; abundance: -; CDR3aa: ASHPGQGFRGQPQH